The 24 T cell receptor beta chains reported below all come from one sample, sequenced in a study of blood T cells in healthy people across ages. A second PCR, run for about 7 to 12 cycles, used a sample-barcoded 5' primer plus a J-beta primer mix. One entry per CDR3 protein results from TCRdb running MiXCR on the 5' RACE reads. The table has around 1,000,000 distinct CDR3 sequences, 20% to 25% seen once; the top ten hold less than 0.75%. The same specimen was also included in a second study, on T cells of mothers and their children.

What was sequenced was blood. Receptor source: a girl aged 2 to 10 in good health.

The rearrangement uses TRBV4-3 and TRBJ2-5; 7 bases line up with TRBD1. The end of the DNA is better explained by TRBJ2-7, so the J call may be wrong. The CDR3 runs to 16 residues. CDR1 is LGHNA and CDR2 is YSLEER in the germline V gene. For the CDR3, the DNA is TGCGCCAGCAGCGAGATAAGGGGGCCCAGCTCCTACGAGCAGTACTTC. Protein product: CASSEIRGPSSYEQYF.

A few counts support this clonotype. The chain employs TRBV7-8 and TRBJ2-5; D ambiguous. Germline V gene lookup returns CDR1 SGHVS and CDR2 FQNEAQ. V was clipped by 5 bases and J by 2 bases, with 9 bases between them. This CDR3 comprises 13 residues. CDR3 bases: TGTGCCAGCAGCGCCCCTCGACAAGAGACCCAGTACTTC. Its translation is CASSAPRQETQYF.

This clonotype was seen a few times. The V call is TRBV7-9, the J call TRBJ2-7, with D perhaps matching TRBD1 (6 bases). Looked up from germline, CDR1 is SEHNR and CDR2 is FQNEAQ (reference sequence). Deletions cut 6 bases from V and 3 bases from J, with 12 bases between. This CDR3 comprises 13 residues. DNA for the CDR3: TGTGCCAGCAGTAATGGACAGATCTACGAGCAGTACTTC. It specifies CASSNGQIYEQYF.

This clonotype appeared a few times. V usage is TRBV10-2 and J usage is TRBJ2-5; D might be TRBD2 (7 bases). The V gene's germline CDR1 is WSHSY and CDR2 SAAADI. Deletions cut 6 bases from V and 2 bases from J, with 10 bases between. The CDR3 contains 13 residues. The CDR3 sequence is CASRRGGQETQYF. The CDR3, as DNA: TGCGCCAGCAGGAGGGGGGGGCAAGAGACCCAGTACTTC.

The chain has TRBV3-1 and TRBJ2-5; D gene uncertain. The CDR3 loop spans 13 amino acids. V lost 3 bases and J 0 bases, leaving 5 bases between the germline ends. Germline V gene sequence: CDR1 LGHDT, CDR2 YNNKEL (reference sequence). The CDR3 region is CASSQMDQETQYF. The CDR3 DNA follows: TGTGCCAGCAGCCAGATGGACCAAGAGACCCAGTACTTC.

The V and J genes are TRBV29-1 and TRBJ2-1, with 7 bases matching TRBD1. This CDR3 is 13 amino acids long. J gave up 4 bases and V 7 bases, and 7 bases lay outside the gene matches. CDR1 is SQVTM, CDR2 ANQGSEA, per germline. The CDR3 protein is CSAPGQLYNEQFF. The DNA of the CDR3 is TGCAGCGCTCCGGGACAGCTTTACAATGAGCAGTTCTTC.

The chain couples TRBV3-1 to TRBJ2-6; D might be TRBD1 (6 bases). V shed 4 bases and J shed 4 bases, with 11 bases lying between them. In germline, CDR1 is LGHDT, CDR2 YNNKEL (reference sequence). The CDR3 has 15 residues. CDR3 sequence: CASSRAGAGANVLTF. The DNA for the CDR3 is TGTGCCAGCAGCCGAGCAGGGGCCGGGGCCAACGTCCTGACTTTC. The full variable domain, with the rest looked up from reference TRBV3-1 and TRBJ2-6, is DTAVSQTPKYLVTQMGNDKSIKCEQNLGHDTMYWYKQDSKKFLKIMFSYNNKELIINETVPNRFSPKSPDKAHLNLHINSLELGDSAVYFCASSRAGAGANVLTFGAGSRLTVL.

The chain is built from TRBV2 and TRBJ1-1; D is unresolved. The germline gives CDR1 SNHLY, CDR2 FYNNEI. V was clipped by 0 bases and J by 1 base, with 3 bases between them. CDR3 length: 13 residues. In nucleotides, the CDR3 is TGTGCCAGCAGTGAAGCCGAGAACACTGAAGCTTTCTTT. Amino acid sequence: CASSEAENTEAFF. The variable domain in full, completed from reference TRBV2 and TRBJ1-1, reads EPEVTQTPSHQVTQMGQEVILRCVPISNHLYFYWYRQILGQKVEFLVSFYNNEISEKSEIFDDQFSVERPDGSNFTLKIRSTKLEDSAMYFCASSEAENTEAFFGQGTRLTVV.

This sequence joins TRBV24-1 and TRBJ2-5; 7 bases agree with TRBD2. CDR1 is KGHDR, CDR2 SFDVKD, per germline. Trimming cost V 2 bases and J 5 bases; bases outside gene matches: 4. The CDR3 has 14 residues. CDR3 DNA: TGTGCCACCAGTGATTGGCGGGGAGGGGAGACCCAGTACTTC. Its translation is CATSDWRGGETQYF.

The chain combines TRBV20-1 with TRBJ2-5, with 8 bases lining up with TRBD2. The ends lost 6 bases at V and 1 base at J; junction bases unmatched: 7. This CDR3 region has 14 residues. Germline CDR1 and CDR2: DFQATT and SNEGSKA (reference sequence). In nucleotides, the CDR3 is TGCAGTGCAGAGCCAGCGGGGGCCCAAGAGACCCAGTACTTC. As protein: CSAEPAGAQETQYF.

This clonotype was detected only a few times. The chain carries TRBV7-3 and TRBJ2-3; tentatively, D is TRBD1 (5 bases). The CDR3 has 15 residues. CDR1 is SGHTA, CDR2 FQGTGA, per germline. Deletions cut 1 base from V and 2 bases from J, with 10 bases between. CDR3 sequence reads: CASSLIQGNTDTQYF. The CDR3 DNA sequence: TGTGCCAGCAGCTTAATTCAGGGCAACACAGATACGCAGTATTTT.

The chain carries TRBV19 and TRBJ2-5; TRBD1 matches 9 bases. CDR1 is LNHDA and CDR2 is SQIVND in the germline V gene (reference sequence). J lost 5 bases, V lost 8 bases, and 9 bases had no gene match. The CDR3 runs to 14 residues. The CDR3 sequence: CASHHRGQRETQYF. In DNA, the CDR3 is TGTGCCAGTCACCACAGGGGGCAGAGGGAGACCCAGTACTTC.

The chain couples TRBV21-1 to TRBJ1-2; the table's D call TRBD1 went unverified against the DNA. TRBV21-1 is given as a pseudogene. The length of the CDR3 is 12 residues. The CDR3 DNA reads TGTGCCAGCAGCGTCATCCGGGGCGGCTACACCTTC. Protein product: CASSVIRGGYTF.

This sequence joins TRBV6-5 and TRBJ1-2, with a possible D match to TRBD1 (5 bases). CDR3 length: 11 residues. The V end was cut by 11 bases, the J end by 2 bases, with 9 bases between. Germline lookup yields CDR1 MNHEY and CDR2 SVGAGI. The CDR3 DNA sequence: TGTGCCGCCCGACAGAACTATGGCTACACCTTC. Translation gives CAARQNYGYTF.

In this sample, this clonotype turned up a few times. This chain uses TRBV28 with TRBJ1-6, with unresolved D. This CDR3 comprises 17 residues. CDR1 MDHEN and CDR2 SYDVKM come from the germline V gene. The V end lost 4 bases, the J end lost 9 bases, and 22 bases lay between the germline ends. The CDR3 nucleotides read TGTGCCAGCAGTTCCCTCGAGGTTTCATTTCAAGGTTCACCCCTCCACTTT. Its protein product is CASSSLEVSFQGSPLHF. The full variable domain, completed using reference TRBV28 and TRBJ1-6, is DVKVTQSSRYLVKRTGEKVFLECVQDMDHENMFWYRQDPGLGLRLIYFSYDVKMKEKGDIPEGYSVSREKKERFSLILESASTNQTSMYLCASSSLEVSFQGSPLHFGNGTRLTVT.

The V and J genes are TRBV20-1 and TRBJ2-1; TRBD2 agrees at 7 bases. The CDR3 loop spans 14 amino acids. J gave up 4 bases and V 6 bases, and 9 bases lay outside the gene matches. The germline gives CDR1 DFQATT, CDR2 SNEGSKA (reference sequence). As DNA, the CDR3 is TGCAGTGCCACGGGGACTACAAAGTACAATGAGCAGTTCTTC. This sequence encodes CSATGTTKYNEQFF.

This clonotype has a handful of counts. This chain joins TRBV9 and TRBJ1-1, with D perhaps TRBD1 (6 bases). The CDR3 extends over 12 amino acids. V lost 3 bases, J lost 8 bases, and 11 bases lay in between. Per germline, CDR1 SGDLS and CDR2 YYNGEE. DNA of the CDR3: TGTGCCAGCAGCGCGACAGGCGGCGAAGCTTTCTTT. It codes for CASSATGGEAFF.

The chain joins TRBV28 to TRBJ1-5, with a possible D match to TRBD1 (5 bases). This CDR3 has 17 amino acids. V lost 6 bases, J lost 2 bases, and 20 bases lay in between. CDR1 and CDR2 from the germline V gene are MDHEN and SYDVKM. The DNA for the CDR3 is TGTGCCAGCAGCCCTTTGACAGACCTGCGTGGCAATCAGCCCCAGCATTTT. Protein: CASSPLTDLRGNQPQHF.

V and J are TRBV11-3 and TRBJ1-1; D possibly corresponds to TRBD1 (5 bases). This CDR3 spans 13 amino acids. The germline CDR1 and CDR2 sequences are SGHNT and YENEEA. V was shortened by 3 bases and J by 6 bases, with 11 bases between the two germline ends. CDR3 residues: CASSFQTDAEAFF. In nucleotides, the CDR3 is TGTGCCAGCAGCTTCCAGACAGATGCTGAAGCTTTCTTT.

The table lists this clonotype with a few counts. The chain carries TRBV5-4 and TRBJ2-5; 12 bases are shared with TRBD1. The V segment lost 4 bases and the J segment 5 bases; nucleotides outside the gene matches: 6. The CDR3 sequence is 15 residues long. CDR1 is SGHNT and CDR2 is YYREEE in the germline V gene (reference sequence). CDR3 in DNA: TGTGCCAGCAGCATGGGACAGGGGGCAGGGGAGACCCAGTACTTC. Translation: CASSMGQGAGETQYF. Drawing the rest from reference TRBV5-4 and TRBJ2-5, the complete variable domain is ETGVTQSPTHLIKTRGQQVTLRCSSQSGHNTVSWYQQALGQGPQFIFQYYREEENGRGNFPPRFSGLQFPNYSSELNVNALELDDSALYLCASSMGQGAGETQYFGPGTRLLVL.

The table lists this clonotype with a few counts. The chain links TRBV3-1 to TRBJ2-1; TRBD2 matches at 7 bases. Germline V gene data show CDR1 as LGHDT and CDR2 as YNNKEL (reference sequence). V shed 2 bases, J shed 0 bases, and the junction held 7 bases outside the gene matches. This CDR3 is built from 17 residues. The CDR3 region has the DNA TGTGCCAGCAGCCAATCTCCGGGACTAACCTCCTACAATGAGCAGTTCTTC. It codes for CASSQSPGLTSYNEQFF.

This chain connects TRBV5-1 to TRBJ2-5, with D maybe TRBD1 (5 bases). The J call may be in error: the DNA end matches TRBJ2-1 better. The germline V gene encodes CDR1 SGHRS and CDR2 YFSETQ. The CDR3 is 13 residues long. The CDR3 DNA reads as TGCGCCAGCAGCTTTGCAGGGTTGAATGAGCAGTTCTTC. Its protein product is CASSFAGLNEQFF.

This clonotype was counted only a few times. At one end, the junction sequence differs from germline, possibly due to a read error. The V gene is TRBV4-3, the J gene TRBJ2-2; D is possibly TRBD1 or TRBD2 (5 bases each). The CDR3 loop spans 14 amino acids. Germline lookup yields CDR1 LGHNA and CDR2 YSLEER. This CDR3 reads CASSQGRITGELFF. CDR3 coding DNA: TGCGCTAGCAGCCAGGGACGTATCACCGGGGAGCTGTTTTTT.

The chain has TRBV7-9 and TRBJ1-2; no definite D call. V was trimmed by 6 bases and J by 6 bases, leaving 5 bases between them. The CDR3 loop spans 10 amino acids. Germline V CDR1 and CDR2: SEHNR, FQNEAQ (reference sequence). The CDR3, as DNA: TGTGCCAGCAGGCCGGATGGCTACACCTTC. As protein: CASRPDGYTF.